Ten or more counts support the clone carrying this T cell receptor (beta chain). What it recognizes is unknown. It was RNA transcripts that yielded the amplified TCR beta CDR3 regions. First-round RT-PCR targeting the TCR CDR3 was performed with the HTBI primer set. TCRdb re-analysed the multiplex PCR reads in MiXCR, keeping a single row per CDR3 protein. This sample has about 690,000 distinct CDR3 sequences, with 17% found just once. The data stem from a study of T cells in Graves' hyperthyroidism and ophthalmopathy. Regarding the study as a whole: Prediction of ophthalmopathy progression came a median approximately 6.6 months pre-onset. Blood also carried most thyroid clonotypes expanded above 0.001.

The sample taken for sequencing was blood. The sequence came from a man aged 50-59 years with Graves' hyperthyroidism.

CDR3 bases: TGTGCCAGCTCACCTGTATTGGCTAGCAAAGAGACCCAGTACTTC. Protein: CASSPVLASKETQYF. The chain has TRBV18 and TRBJ2-5; a weak D match, TRBD2 (5 bases). The CDR3 is made up of 15 amino acids. CDR1 and CDR2 (germline): KGHSH, LQKENI. V gave up 3 bases and J gave up 3 bases, with 14 bases separating them.